This TCR beta chain stems from a study of a mutant IDH1 vaccine in newly diagnosed glioma (dated by TCRdb to the early 2020s). Some background on the complete study: Eight vaccinations were administered to patients in weeks 1, 3, 5, 7, 11, 15, 19 and 23, corresponding to visits V03 through V10. Vaccination was initiated 4-6 weeks after radiotherapy alone, or concurrently with temozolomide cycles in the chemotherapy-containing groups. Of the approximately 35 treated patients, approximately 60% were male and roughly 40% were female, and a mean age of around 40 years was recorded. Before enrollment, patients had received standard therapy of radiotherapy alone, temozolomide alone, or radiochemotherapy with temozolomide; most received the combination. Six visits were used for peripheral blood collection: V03 (baseline), V05, V07, V10, V12 and V13. For exploratory analyses, longitudinal TCRB deep sequencing was carried out in roughly 23 treated patients wherever samples were available. The paper as a whole reports these results and caveats: Immune responses induced by the vaccine were seen in approximately 93% of patients across multiple MHC alleles. PBMC samples for TCRB deep sequencing were selected based on availability. According to the authors, sample limitations meant that analyses of patient blood samples could not be reproduced. Pseudoprogression seemed to be unrelated to changes in the top peripheral T cell clonotypes found by TCRB sequencing.

Concerning this clone: Its antigen is still unknown. No per-base quality is available; no much larger clone lies one base away.

The library was made by the immunoSEQ multiplex PCR assay. Following the manufacturer's protocol, the hsTCRB Kit was used to amplify rearranged TCR beta chain sequences. TCRB libraries were sequenced on an Illumina MiSeq. Per the source publication's procedure: Demultiplexing, trimming and gene mapping were performed with the kit vendor's proprietary platform. TCRdb took this table from immuneACCESS and kept in-frame rearrangements with V and J called. Such tables lack part of the clones; where checked against another copy, unresolved V genes explain under half of the gap, and the rest is unexplained. V, J and clone size reflect that table, while D and trimming were determined from the DNA. In this sample the table shows fewer than 75,000 clones, roughly 84% of which occur a single time. The ten largest clones add up to roughly 9.5% of the sample. What the time point label conveys for this sample: week 11, during vaccination. Each vaccine dose was 300 ug of a 20-mer mutant IDH1 peptide in Montanide, given subcutaneously with topical imiquimod. Newly diagnosed WHO grade 3 or 4 IDH1-mutant astrocytomas showing loss of nuclear ATRX were present in the donors. The samples were drawn from NOA16, a multicentre, single-arm, open-label phase I trial in Germany that tested a mutant IDH1 peptide vaccine in humans for the first time. Genomic DNA for TCRB sequencing was isolated from EDTA blood with the DNeasy Blood and Tissue Kit.

The sample in question was PBMCs, obtained from a glioma patient whose treatment included an IDH1 peptide vaccine. The TCR originated in a woman between 50 and 59 years old with glioma.

For the CDR3, the sequence is CASSRASGSPLHF. The base sequence is TGTGCCAGCAGCCGGGCCTCGGGGTCACCCCTCCACTTT. The chain is assembled from TRBV6-5 and TRBJ1-6; no D gene can be assigned with confidence. CDR1 and CDR2, looked up from the germline V gene, are MNHEY and SVGAGI. V is shortened by 6 bases, J by 10 bases, and the region joining them spans 13 bases. From its cysteine to its phenylalanine, the CDR3 spans 13 amino acids. Only the CDR3 region is kept as DNA, spanning 39 bases read in frame from base 1.